The 2 T cell receptor beta chains listed next were all sequenced from one sample in a study of control samples from healthy donors and cancer patients. This table comes from immunoSEQ multiplex PCR, and its TCRdb copy is limited to in-frame clones, with some not included. The sample consists of under 450,000 clones, 75% to 95% of them appearing once. The sequenced sample consisted of PBMCs. The receptors derive from a man between 40 and 49 years old with head and neck cancer.

The chain joins TRBV30 to TRBJ2-3; 7 bases fit TRBD2. The V and J ends lost 3 bases and 4 bases, in that order; junction bases with no gene match: 13. CDR1 and CDR2 (germline): GTSNPN, SVGIG (reference sequence). The CDR3 covers 16 residues. CDR3 coding DNA: TGTGCCTGGAGCGCGACTGGCGGGGGACGGTCAGATACGCAGTATTTT. As protein: CAWSATGGGRSDTQYF.

This clone was counted between two and nine times. Other DNA sequences in the same sample also yield this CDR3. The genes are TRBV9 and TRBJ2-5, with D possibly matching TRBD1 (6 bases). Germline V CDR1 and CDR2: SGDLS, YYNGEE. Trimming removed 4 bases from V and 1 base from J, with 11 bases in between. The CDR3 loop spans 14 amino acids. The CDR3 sequence: CASSPRGSQETQYF. The DNA for the CDR3 is TGTGCCAGCAGCCCGAGGGGGAGCCAAGAGACCCAGTACTTC.